This record covers a single TCR beta chain. This entry is derived from a study of blood T cell repertoires in COVID-19. Germline V gene data show CDR1 as LNHNV and CDR2 as YYDKDF (reference sequence). V lost 8 bases and J 9 bases, leaving 20 bases between the germline ends. The CDR3 sequence is 14 residues long. TCRdb's copy holds only in-frame clones and misses some; the assay was immunoSEQ multiplex PCR. Of 250,000 to 350,000 clones listed, 75% to 90% were seen once; the top ten hold roughly 2%. V and J are TRBV15 and TRBJ1-5, with D possibly matching TRBD1 (6 bases). The sequenced material came from peripheral blood. The clonotype was recovered from a woman between 45 and 60 years old who had recovered from COVID-19. The CDR3 region is CATSRGRSDPPQHF. The CDR3 DNA is TGTGCCACCTCCAGGGGCCGCAGCGACCCGCCCCAGCATTTT. The full variable domain, its missing parts supplied by reference TRBV15 and TRBJ1-5, is DAMVIQNPRYQVTQFGKPVTLSCSQTLNHNVMYWYQQKSSQAPKLLFHYYDKDFNNEADTPDNFQSRRPNTSFCFLDIRSPGLGDTAMYLCATSRGRSDPPQHFGDGTRLSIL.